These 14 T cell receptor beta chains share one sample of origin, sequenced in a study of Graves' ophthalmopathy and Graves' hyperthyroidism. As the template, RNA transcripts were used to amplify TCR beta CDR3 regions. An opening RT-PCR round employed HTBI primers and preceded a second-round multiplex PCR. TCRdb redid the calling of the multiplex PCR reads with MiXCR, one entry per CDR3 protein. The sample yields approximately 460,000 distinct CDR3 sequences, approximately 15% seen once. Sequencing input: blood. The receptors stem from a woman in her twenties or thirties with Graves' ophthalmopathy.

This clonotype was observed many times. The chain links TRBV30 to TRBJ1-6; D remains ambiguous. The CDR3 loop spans 16 amino acids. With 0 bases removed from V and 4 bases from J, the gap between germline ends came to 13 bases. The germline CDR1 and CDR2 sequences are GTSNPN and SVGIG (reference sequence). CDR3 region: CAWSVLGESYNSPLHF. The CDR3 DNA follows: TGTGCCTGGAGTGTACTTGGGGAGTCTTATAATTCACCCCTCCACTTT.

This chain uses TRBV7-2 with TRBJ2-7; perhaps TRBD1 as D (5 bases). The V end was cut by 6 bases, the J end by 5 bases, with 11 bases between. Germline V CDR1 and CDR2: SGHTA, FQGNSA. CDR3 length: 12 amino acids. This chain's CDR3 is CASSARVDEQYF. The CDR3 DNA follows: TGTGCCAGCAGTGCCAGGGTCGACGAGCAGTACTTC.

This clonotype was observed at least ten times. The chain combines TRBV4-1 with TRBJ2-2; D unclear. V lost 0 bases and J 0 bases, leaving 2 bases between the germline ends. CDR1 and CDR2 (germline): MGHRA, YSYEKL. The CDR3 loop spans 14 amino acids. CDR3 sequence reads: CASSQDANTGELFF. The CDR3 coding sequence is TGCGCCAGCAGCCAAGATGCGAACACCGGGGAGCTGTTTTTT.

This clonotype showed up many times. V is TRBV2 and J is TRBJ2-2, with D uncertain. Germline CDR1 SNHLY, CDR2 FYNNEI. V lost 8 bases and J lost 0, with 13 bases in between. The CDR3 runs 15 residues. The CDR3 nucleotides are TGTGCCAGCGGGAATTCGGGCGCGAACACCGGGGAGCTGTTTTTT. Its translation is CASGNSGANTGELFF.

The chain uses TRBV6-1 and TRBJ1-2; 10 bases fit TRBD1. This CDR3 region has 15 residues. CDR1 MNHNS and CDR2 SASEGT come from the germline V gene. The V segment lost 7 bases and the J segment 4 bases; nucleotides outside the gene matches: 9. The CDR3 is CASTPLGQGIYGYTF. The CDR3 DNA sequence: TGTGCCAGCACCCCGTTGGGACAGGGGATCTATGGCTACACCTTC.

The table lists this clonotype with many counts. The rearrangement links TRBV7-2 to TRBJ1-1, with 7 bases matching TRBD1. This CDR3 contains 14 residues. V lost 5 bases to trimming and J lost 11 bases; unmatched junction nucleotides: 14. Germline V gene lookup returns CDR1 SGHTA and CDR2 FQGNSA. The CDR3 protein is CASSPREGARVAFF. The CDR3 DNA reads TGTGCCAGCAGCCCCCGGGAGGGGGCGCGGGTGGCTTTCTTT.

This sequence joins TRBV11-2 and TRBJ2-7, with TRBD1 identical over 9 bases. Germline V gene data show CDR1 as SGHAT and CDR2 as FQNNGV. The trim removed 6 bases at V and 6 bases at J, leaving 9 bases unmatched. This CDR3 has 14 amino acids. In nucleotides, the CDR3 is TGTGCCAGCAGGCTGGGACAGGGAGTCTCCGAGCAGTACTTC. Amino acids: CASRLGQGVSEQYF.

This clonotype was recorded at least ten times. V gene TRBV7-3 combines with J gene TRBJ2-7; 8 bases map to TRBD1. Trimming took 3 bases from V and 6 from J; bases not matched to a gene: 19. The CDR3 spans 18 residues. Germline CDR1 is SGHTA and CDR2 is FQGTGA. The CDR3 DNA reads TGTGCCAGCAGCTTTGGCCCTCCAAGGCAGGGGGCTTCTACCGAGCAGTACTTC. Amino acid sequence: CASSFGPPRQGASTEQYF.

This clonotype was counted between two and nine times. The V and J genes are TRBV11-2 and TRBJ2-2, with D perhaps assigned TRBD1 or TRBD2 (5 bases each). The V gene's germline CDR1 is SGHAT and CDR2 FQNNGV. Trimming removed 5 bases from V and 2 bases from J, with 18 bases in between. The CDR3 has 17 amino acids. CDR3 nucleotides: TGTGCCAGCAGCCTATCCTCGTGGGGGATTAACACCGGGGAGCTGTTTTTT. As protein: CASSLSSWGINTGELFF.

This clonotype was counted ten times or more. This chain joins TRBV6-4 and TRBJ1-5; D not resolved. Per germline, CDR1 MRHNA and CDR2 SNTAGT. The CDR3 runs 13 residues. Deletions cut 0 bases from V and 9 bases from J, with 9 bases between. DNA for the CDR3: TGTGCCAGCAGTGACTCGCCGGAAGGGCCCCAGCATTTT. Translated, it gives CASSDSPEGPQHF.

There are many counts of this clonotype. The chain joins TRBV4-1 to TRBJ1-2, with a weak D call TRBD1 (5 bases). Per germline, CDR1 MGHRA and CDR2 YSYEKL. The CDR3 loop spans 14 amino acids. Deletions cut 3 bases from V and 3 bases from J, with 11 bases between. In DNA form, the CDR3 reads TGCGCCAGCAGCCAGTCGCGGGGCTACTATGGCTACACCTTC. Protein product: CASSQSRGYYGYTF.

On this clonotype: A much larger clone sits a single nucleotide away, making a read error possible. Here the CDR3 omits its conserved ending phenylalanine or tryptophan, so a read error is the likely source. The rearrangement uses TRBV4-2 and TRBJ2-7; D might be TRBD2 (6 bases). There are 15 residues in the CDR3. CDR1 and CDR2 from the germline V gene are LGHNA and YNFKEQ. Between the trimmed V and J ends, which lost 0 bases and 1 base, there was a span of 10 bases. Here the CDR3 DNA reads TGTGCCAGCAGCCAAGAAGGAGGGATATCCTACGAGCAGTACTTG. Its protein product is CASSQEGGISYEQYL.

There are many counts of this clonotype. The chain links TRBV6-1 to TRBJ1-1, with 8 bases that match TRBD1. The germline V gene has CDR1 MNHNS and CDR2 SASEGT. Unmatched junction bases numbered 13, after V lost 6 bases and J lost 4 bases. CDR3 length: 16 residues. CDR3 region: CASSLRTGYRLTEAFF. For the CDR3, the DNA is TGTGCCAGCAGCCTAAGGACAGGGTATCGGCTCACTGAAGCTTTCTTT.

This clonotype occurred many times. The J gene is TRBJ1-5, the V gene TRBV30, with 7 bases identical to TRBD1. CDR1 and CDR2 from the germline V gene are GTSNPN and SVGIG (reference sequence). The CDR3 contains 13 residues. After removal of 0 bases from V and 7 bases from J, the junction contained 3 bases not matched to a gene. The CDR3 coding sequence is TGTGCCTGGAGTGTTGGGACAGAACAGCCCCAGCATTTT. Translating it yields CAWSVGTEQPQHF.